One T cell receptor (beta chain) is described in this entry. The antigen remains unidentified. This sample stems from a study of identical twins. Overall study findings and caveats: Twin-shared out-of-frame alpha sequences showed excess low generation probability.

The CDR3 has 15 amino acids. V lost 5 bases to trimming and J lost 3 bases, with 11 bases between them. Germline CDR1 SGHTA, CDR2 FQGTGA. MiXCR, run by TCRdb on the 5' RACE reads, gives a single entry per CDR3 protein. Here the sample spans about 790,000 distinct CDR3 sequences, about 20% being singletons. The sample was also reused in another study, on T cells expressing NK-cell markers. That paper notes: According to the study, TCR beta repertoires originated from sorted CD3+CD56+NKG2C+, CD3+CD56+NKG2C- and CD3+CD56-NKG2C+ T cells.

This chain connects TRBV7-3 to TRBJ2-6, with TRBD1 as a possible D gene (5 bases). The specimen was PBMCs. The sequence was obtained from a woman aged 18 to 35 in good health. This CDR3 reads CASSLAGFGANVLTF. The CDR3 DNA follows: TGTGCCAGCAGCCTTGCAGGGTTTGGGGCCAACGTCCTGACTTTC. The full variable domain, in which reference TRBV7-3 and TRBJ2-6 provide the parts outside the CDR3, is GAGVSQTPSNKVTEKGKYVELRCDPISGHTALYWYRQSLGQGPEFLIYFQGTGAADDSGLPNDRFFAVRPEGSVSTLKIQRTERGDSAVYLCASSLAGFGANVLTFGAGSRLTVL.